Given below is one T cell receptor beta chain in context. Its antigen remains unidentified. There are no base qualities to consult, and no much larger clone falls within one base. Systemically healthy Caucasian individuals from Russia, some 36 in total and aged roughly 6 to 90 years, were included as donors. Ten milliliters of peripheral blood were drawn from each donor into EDTA-treated Vacutainer tubes. PBMCs were isolated by Ficoll-Paque density-gradient centrifugation, with at least 6.5 million obtained per sample. Total RNA was extracted from PBMCs with Trizol reagent, with at least 6 micrograms obtained per sample. The percentages of naive CD45RAhigh/CD27high T cells were determined by flow cytometry on a PBMC aliquot from every donor. The method was 5' RACE. Sequenced using an Illumina HiSeq 2500. The second PCR ran for about 7 to 11 cycles and used a J-beta primer mix along with a sample-barcoded 5' primer. A template-switch 5' adaptor carrying 12 random nucleotides introduced a unique molecular identifier onto each TCR beta cDNA molecule. At least 2.5 million CDR3-containing paired-end reads were obtained from each sample. First-strand cDNA synthesis was performed from all RNA using the Mint cDNA synthesis kit, with priming by a TRBC-specific oligonucleotide. Following uracil-DNA glycosylase treatment, all cDNA underwent a first 18-cycle PCR with the universal primers M1SS and BC2_uni_R. Regarding the original processing steps: For normalization, 1 million high-quality reads were randomly selected from each sample, with every read carrying a distinct molecular identifier. Reads sharing molecular identifiers were discarded rather than binned into consensus sequences. MiTCR, run with a Q25 quality threshold and the strictest error-elimination algorithm, handled CDR3 identification, clonotype clustering and error correction. A nonparametric unseen species model using Euler transformation provided a lower-bound estimate of total TCR beta diversity. In-frame beta chains were kept once TCRdb had trimmed the public reads at Q25 with fastp and called clones with MiXCR. Identical CDR3 protein sequences are pooled into one entry, listed with their most common genes and DNA. The authors' filters were not applied to this entry. A total of some 1.4 million distinct CDR3 sequences appear in this sample, approximately 38% of them only once. The ten top clones hold less than 8% of the sample.

Measured from the cysteine to the phenylalanine, the CDR3 is 16 residues long. Solely the CDR3 DNA is kept, with 48 bases framed from the first base. Reading the germline V gene gives CDR1 MGHRA and CDR2 YSYEKL. The germline ends are 14 bases apart after V is trimmed by 3 bases and J by 0 bases. The record originates from a study of blood T cells in healthy people across ages (dated by TCRdb to the mid-2010s). Some background on the complete study: Template switching captured roughly one uniquely barcoded TCR beta cDNA molecule per two T cells in model experiments. To track age-related changes in TCR beta repertoire diversity, the study relied on deep sequencing normalized with unique cDNA molecular identifiers. The donors were divided into four age groups: young (average around 16 years), middle-aged (roughly 40), aged (roughly 66) and long-lived (roughly 82). To avoid experimental bias, donors of different ages were spread randomly across the sequencing lanes. Two additional independent replicas of 1 million unique cDNA reads from the same blood draw were analyzed for two donors (one aged 18 to 30 and one aged 80 or older). The paper as a whole reports these results and caveats: Total diversity estimates from one million sequenced T cells were considered lower bounds and underestimates. Compared with the aged group, the long-lived group had more naive CD4+ T cells, fewer expanded clones and increased TCR diversity, a pattern suggesting age selection. Observed TCR beta diversity per million T cells fell roughly linearly with age, and a significant reduction was already apparent by age approximately 41. Because profiling used bulk unsorted PBMCs, naive and antigen-experienced compartments could not be compared conclusively. There was a strong correlation between observed TCR beta diversity and the percentage of naive T cells measured by flow cytometry. The CMV infection status of donors was not known, potentially confounding age-related changes in expanded clonotypes.

Material for sequencing was blood. The clonotype comes from a young woman in good health. The sequence is built from TRBV4-1 and TRBJ1-1; no D gene call is confident. The CDR3 region has the sequence CASSHVSSGMNTEAFF. The base sequence is TGCGCCAGCAGCCATGTCTCTTCAGGCATGAACACTGAAGCTTTCTTT.